The clone carrying this TCR beta chain showed up just a few times. The antigen remains unidentified. As for time point: sample taken at primary tumor resection. Unsorted whole RNA samples from tumor, nontumor lung or frozen PBMC were sequenced. The sample is drawn from a study of spatial heterogeneity in lung cancer. Study as a whole: The library had UMIs, and each TCR and UMI pair averaged more than ten raw reads.

This CDR3 spans 14 amino acids. The germline CDR1 and CDR2 sequences are SEHNR and FQNEAQ (reference sequence). The V gene lost 5 bases and the J gene lost 7 bases, with 14 bases spanning the gap. Individually, TCR cDNA molecules were each labelled with a unique molecular identifier. TCRdb reprocessed the 5' RACE reads via MiXCR and lists one record per CDR3 protein. The sample includes tens of thousands of distinct CDR3 sequences, approximately 5% seen only once; the top ten take roughly 11%. Study-level results: Expanded tumor TCRs that were ubiquitous appeared in blood more at resection than follow-up.

The sample in question was PBMCs, obtained at surgery. This TCR came from a male donor with early-stage non-small cell lung cancer. V usage is TRBV7-9 and J usage is TRBJ1-4, with D possibly being TRBD1 (5 bases). DNA of the CDR3: TGTGCCAGCAGCCCCCGCGGCGGGGGTGAAAAACTGTTTTTT. It yields the protein CASSPRGGGEKLFF.